This T cell receptor beta chain was recovered during a study of radiotherapy plus CTLA-4 blockade in lung cancer. About the study: In approximately 17% of patients, objective responses were seen; 31% had disease control.

The protocol was immunoSEQ multiplex PCR, while the TCRdb copy is restricted to in-frame clones and leaves out a portion. In the table there are 30,000 to 40,000 clones, 70% to 80% of which are singletons. Germline V gene lookup returns CDR1 MDHEN and CDR2 SYDVKM. This CDR3 spans 17 amino acids. Between the trimmed V and J ends, which lost 7 bases and 0 bases, there was a span of 19 bases. This TCR was sampled from a human donor with non-small cell lung cancer that progressed on radiotherapy plus ipilimumab. The chain couples TRBV28 to TRBJ1-5, with D uncertain. Sequenced material: peripheral blood, taken from a patient treated with radiotherapy plus ipilimumab. The CDR3 sequence is CASKGLREGYSNQPQHF. The CDR3 DNA sequence: TGTGCCAGCAAAGGTTTGAGGGAGGGCTATAGCAATCAGCCCCAGCATTTT.